Listed below are T cell receptor beta chains from one sample, sequenced in a study of T cell responses to AZD1222 COVID-19 vaccine. Produced via immunoSEQ multiplex PCR; TCRdb's table is partial and in-frame only. The sample carries about 130,000 clones, roughly 92% recorded once. Sequencing used peripheral blood, obtained on day 0 of AZD1222 vaccination. The receptors were sampled from an adult in good health. Both conserved end residues are part of each CDR3. D genes are given only for firm matches. Clone size is not always given. Where it is, it says once, few, many or a class for expanded clones.

>TRBD1|TRBJ1-1|.|TRBV7-2
CASSSQGRTEAFF
TGTGCCAGCAGCTCACAGGGGAGAACTGAAGCTTTCTTT
>.|TRBJ1-6|.|TRBV27
CASSFLLTGSINSPLHF
TGTGCCAGCAGTTTCCTCTTGACCGGGTCTATAAATTCACCCCTCCACTTT
>TRBD2|TRBJ2-7|.|TRBV27
CASSSTSGSYEQYF
TGTGCCAGCAGTTCGACTAGCGGGAGCTACGAGCAGTACTTC
>.|TRBJ2-1|.|TRBV19
CASSIRDEQFF
TGTGCCAGTAGTATTCGGGATGAGCAGTTCTTC
>.|TRBJ2-1|.|TRBV10-1
CASSESEARRRFF
TGCGCCAGCAGTGAGTCTGAGGCCAGACGTCGGTTCTTC
>TRBD2|TRBJ2-5|.|TRBV2
CASSPRLAPQETQYF
TGTGCCAGCAGTCCAAGACTAGCGCCTCAAGAGACCCAGTACTTC
>.|TRBJ2-3|once|TRBV7-3
CASSPGDIRDTQYF
TGTGCCAGCAGCCCCGGGGACATTCGCGATACGCAGTATTTT
>.|TRBJ1-2|.|TRBV9
CASSALGTGYTF
TGTGCCAGCAGCGCCCTTGGGACTGGCTACACCTTC
>TRBD1|TRBJ1-1|.|TRBV11-2
CASSQDRGAEAFF
TGTGCCAGCAGTCAAGACAGGGGGGCTGAAGCTTTCTTT
>.|TRBJ2-3|.|TRBV6-5
CASSQQSEGIGYF
TGTGCCAGCAGTCAACAAAGCGAGGGTATAGGGTATTTT
>TRBD1|TRBJ1-1|.|TRBV27
CASSIDRGPRNTEAFF
TGTGCCAGCAGCATCGACAGGGGGCCACGTAACACTGAAGCTTTCTTT
>.|TRBJ2-5|.|TRBV30
CAWSVGQKETQYF
TGTGCCTGGAGTGTCGGACAAAAAGAGACCCAGTACTTC
>.|TRBJ2-1|.|TRBV29-1
CSVFDSISYNEQFF
TGCAGCGTTTTTGACAGCATCTCCTACAATGAGCAGTTCTTC
>.|TRBJ1-5|once|TRBV28
CASSFLRGAPQPQHF
TGTGCCAGCAGTTTCCTCCGGGGAGCGCCGCAGCCCCAGCATTTT
>.|TRBJ1-1|.|TRBV27
CASSLRGGKGPAFF
TGTGCCAGCAGTTTGAGGGGCGGGAAGGGCCCAGCTTTCTTT
>TRBD1|TRBJ2-2|.|TRBV6-5
CATSGTGLLTGELFF
TGTGCCACATCCGGGACAGGACTTTTAACCGGGGAGCTGTTTTTT
>.|TRBJ1-1|.|TRBV30
CATQPGQHTEAFF
TGTGCCACTCAACCGGGGCAGCACACTGAAGCTTTCTTT
>.|TRBJ2-6|.|TRBV19
CASSIWGRPSGANVLTF
TGTGCCAGTAGTATTTGGGGCAGACCCTCTGGGGCCAACGTCCTGACTTTC
>TRBD1|TRBJ2-4|.|TRBV6-1
CASSDLQGLNIQYF
TGTGCCAGCAGTGATCTACAGGGGCTAAACATTCAGTACTTC
>.|TRBJ1-4|.|TRBV6-5
CASSYSRREAEKLFF
TGTGCCAGCAGTTACTCGAGACGAGAGGCTGAAAAACTGTTTTTT
>TRBD2|TRBJ2-3|once|TRBV9
CASSHRPYLAGRGDTQYF
TGTGCCAGCAGCCACCGCCCGTACCTAGCGGGAAGGGGAGATACGCAGTATTTT
>TRBD1|TRBJ1-2|once|TRBV5-1
CASSLEGTANYGYTF
TGCGCCAGCAGCTTGGAGGGGACAGCTAACTATGGCTACACCTTC
>.|TRBJ2-7|once|TRBV5-5
CASSLLGVEGGEQYF
TGTGCCAGCAGCTTACTAGGGGTTGAAGGAGGCGAGCAGTACTTC
>TRBD2|TRBJ2-7|.|TRBV19
CASSPRGLARYEQYF
TGTGCCAGTAGTCCACGTGGACTAGCGCGATACGAGCAGTACTTC
>TRBD2|TRBJ2-7|.|TRBV11-2
CASSLARGSFYEQYF
TGTGCCAGCAGCTTAGCCCGCGGGAGCTTCTACGAGCAGTACTTC
>.|TRBJ2-5|.|TRBV4-1
CASSQDIRPYQETQYF
TGCGCCAGCAGCCAAGATATCAGGCCTTACCAAGAGACCCAGTACTTC
>.|TRBJ1-2|.|TRBV19
CASVAGVNYGYTF
TGTGCCAGTGTCGCGGGGGTTAACTATGGCTACACCTTC